Here is one T cell receptor beta chain with its context. These data originate in a study of cytomegalovirus exposure and HLA in healthy donors. The overall study: The use of the same platform for the approximately 130 validation repertoires and the roughly 630 first-cohort repertoires was reported by a later analysis.

The J segment lost 5 bases and the V segment lost 4 bases, leaving 4 bases of the junction unmatched. CDR3 length: 13 residues. Germline V lookup: CDR1 SEHNR, CDR2 FQNEAQ (reference sequence). Clones were read by immunoSEQ multiplex PCR, and TCRdb kept only the in-frame ones, dropping some. Among some 46,000 clones, around 90% were seen once, and the ten largest hold over 5.5%. This clonotype was sampled from a man younger than 35 in good health and CMV-seronegative. Sequenced sample: PBMCs. The chain has TRBV7-9 and TRBJ1-2; TRBD1 matches at 7 bases. The CDR3 DNA reads as TGTGCCAGCAGCTCACAGGGGACTTATGGCTACACCTTC. The encoded protein is CASSSQGTYGYTF.